The 30 T cell receptor beta chains below were found in one sample sequenced in a study of T cell repertoires in cytomegalovirus infection. Via MiXCR, TCRdb re-called the reads, giving one row per CDR3 protein. Here the sample spans about 830,000 distinct CDR3 sequences, 30% to 35% being singletons. These receptors lack a known antigen. The sample in question was cultured CD8+ T cells from PBMCs, obtained from culture after CMV antigen stimulation. The origin of the receptors is a human donor in good health (CMV status not recorded). Some clones in this sample may be carry-over from other donors' samples.

This clonotype has just a few counts. The V call is TRBV9, the J call TRBJ2-7; TRBD1 aligns across 8 bases. The CDR3 is made up of 15 amino acids. Germline V gives CDR1 SGDLS, CDR2 YYNGEE. J lost 3 bases, V lost 5 bases, and 10 bases had no gene match. For the CDR3, the DNA is TGTGCCAGCAGTCCCTTTGTGACAGGGGTCTACGAGCAGTACTTC. Protein product: CASSPFVTGVYEQYF.

This clonotype has ten or more counts. The chain is built from TRBV6-1 and TRBJ2-6, with D uncertain. The ends were cut back, 4 bases at V and 0 bases at J, with 4 bases in the middle. The CDR3 runs 14 residues. CDR1 and CDR2 (germline): MNHNS, SASEGT. DNA of the CDR3: TGTGCCAGCAGTGGAGGCTCTGGGGCCAACGTCCTGACTTTC. Translated: CASSGGSGANVLTF.

This clonotype was counted between two and nine times. The chain uses TRBV13 and TRBJ2-1; a possible D gene is TRBD2 (5 bases). CDR3 size: 14 residues. Trimming left V 6 bases short and J 12 bases short, with 21 bases between. Germline CDR1 is PRHDT and CDR2 is FYEKMQ (reference sequence). CDR3 DNA: TGTGCCAGCAGATTCCTTTATAGTTGGACTGGGCAGTTCTTC. This sequence encodes CASRFLYSWTGQFF.

This chain links TRBV10-3 with TRBJ2-5; D remains ambiguous. Germline V gene data show CDR1 as ENHRY and CDR2 as SYGVKD. CDR3 length: 13 residues. V was clipped by 2 bases and J by 0 bases, with 4 bases between them. CDR3: CAISEADQETQYF. Written as DNA, the CDR3 is TGTGCCATCAGTGAGGCGGACCAAGAGACCCAGTACTTC.

The chain uses TRBV6-6 and TRBJ2-1; D possibly uses TRBD1 or TRBD2 (5 bases each). Trimming stripped 7 bases from V and 2 bases from J, with 15 bases between. Germline V gene data show CDR1 as MNHNY and CDR2 as SVGAGI (reference sequence). CDR3 length equals 15 residues. CDR3 coding DNA: TGTGCCAGCAAAGGGGAGTTCATCGCCTACAATGAGCAGTTCTTC. Its translation is CASKGEFIAYNEQFF.

The chain carries TRBV20-1 and TRBJ1-3; 10 bases agree with TRBD1. The CDR3 runs 19 residues. Trimming cost V 6 bases and J 0 bases; bases outside gene matches: 17. Germline V gene lookup returns CDR1 DFQATT and CDR2 SNEGSKA (reference sequence). In DNA form, the CDR3 reads TGCAGTGCGCCCGGGACAGGGGATATACCGAGGGGCTCTGGAAACACCATATATTTT. Its translation is CSAPGTGDIPRGSGNTIYF.

This clonotype was seen repeatedly, ten times or more. This CDR3 is CASSFVTRLNTEAFF. DNA for the CDR3: TGTGCCAGCAGCTTTGTGACAAGATTGAACACTGAAGCTTTCTTT. The chain combines TRBV7-9 with TRBJ1-1; no definite D call. The ends were cut back, 3 bases at V and 0 bases at J, with 11 bases in the middle. This CDR3 has 15 residues. The germline V gene has CDR1 SEHNR and CDR2 FQNEAQ (reference sequence). Full variable domain (remainder filled in from reference TRBV7-9 and TRBJ1-1): DTGVSQNPRHKITKRGQNVTFRCDPISEHNRLYWYRQTLGQGPEFLTYFQNEAQLEKSRLLSDRFSAERPKGSFSTLEIQRTEQGDSAMYLCASSFVTRLNTEAFFGQGTRLTVV.

This clonotype was counted a few times. The V gene is TRBV18, the J gene TRBJ1-1, with a possible D match to TRBD1 (6 bases). Trimming took off 4 bases at V and 4 bases at J, with 10 bases between the two ends. Germline CDR1 and CDR2: KGHSH and LQKENI. This CDR3 contains 13 residues. CDR3 protein: CASSLGQITEAFF. As DNA, the CDR3 is TGTGCCAGCTCACTCGGACAGATCACTGAAGCTTTCTTT.

The chain employs TRBV13 and TRBJ2-1; D ambiguous. Deletions cut 1 base from V and 8 bases from J, with 9 bases between. CDR1 is PRHDT, CDR2 FYEKMQ, per germline (reference sequence). The CDR3 spans 13 residues. The CDR3 region is CASSLDTIHEQFF. DNA of the CDR3: TGTGCCAGCAGCTTAGACACCATCCATGAGCAGTTCTTC. Supplemented by reference TRBV13 and TRBJ2-1, the full variable domain reads AAGVIQSPRHLIKEKRETATLKCYPIPRHDTVYWYQQGPGQDPQFLISFYEKMQSDKGSIPDRFSAQQFSDYHSELNMSSLELGDSALYFCASSLDTIHEQFFGPGTRLTVL.

This clonotype was seen many times. The rearrangement joins TRBV7-6 to TRBJ2-5; D may be TRBD1 (7 bases). Germline CDR1 is SGHVS and CDR2 is FNYEAQ. V gave up 5 bases and J gave up 5 bases, with 21 bases separating them. There are 16 residues in the CDR3. The CDR3 spells CASSAVAGQRLETQYF. CDR3 bases: TGTGCCAGCAGCGCAGTCGCGGGACAGAGATTGGAGACCCAGTACTTC.

A few counts support this clonotype. This chain joins TRBV19 and TRBJ1-5; D uncertain. Germline V gives CDR1 LNHDA, CDR2 SQIVND (reference sequence). This CDR3 is built from 12 residues. Trimming removed 6 bases from V and 1 base from J, with 4 bases in between. This chain's CDR3 is CASRISNQPQHF. DNA for the CDR3: TGTGCCAGTAGAATAAGCAATCAGCCCCAGCATTTT.

J is TRBJ1-5 and V is TRBV19, with 7 bases identical to TRBD1. J was trimmed by 7 bases and V by 6 bases; bases with no gene match: 12. The CDR3 is 15 residues long. Germline assignment: CDR1 LNHDA and CDR2 SQIVND (reference sequence). CDR3 sequence: CASRTGTTFSQPQHF. The CDR3 nucleotides are TGTGCCAGTAGGACAGGGACAACATTCTCCCAGCCCCAGCATTTT.

Notes on this clonotype: The junction shows a germline mismatch at one end, possibly a read error. J is TRBJ1-2 and V is TRBV10-3; the D gene is possibly TRBD1 (5 bases). CDR1 and CDR2 (germline): ENHRY, SYGVKD. This CDR3 has 12 amino acids. CDR3 amino acids: CVIRGERGGTRF. CDR3 DNA sequence: TGTGTCATCCGTGGAGAGAGGGGAGGAACGAGGTTC.

In DNA, the CDR3 is TGTGCCAGCAGCTCGGACGGTGGGATCACCTACAATGAGCAGTTCTTC. Its protein product is CASSSDGGITYNEQFF. This chain links TRBV7-9 with TRBJ2-1; D gene ambiguous. V shed 4 bases and J shed 2 bases, with 15 bases lying between them. The germline gives CDR1 SEHNR, CDR2 FQNEAQ (reference sequence). The length of the CDR3 is 16 residues.

The V and J genes are TRBV28 and TRBJ2-1, with 7 bases that match TRBD1. The germline V gene has CDR1 MDHEN and CDR2 SYDVKM. The CDR3 runs 18 residues. V lost 7 bases and J lost 0; bases outside the gene matches: 15. The CDR3 DNA reads as TGTGCCAGCACTCTACCCTCCCTGACAGGGATCTCCTACAATGAGCAGTTCTTC. Translated, it gives CASTLPSLTGISYNEQFF.

This clonotype was detected a few times. This could be a read error, since a much larger clone is one nucleotide away. The CDR3 here is CASSEGAVSTDTQYF. The DNA of the CDR3 is TGTGCCAGCAGTGAAGGGGCAGTCAGCACAGATACGCAGTATTTT. The chain employs TRBV6-1 and TRBJ2-3; D call uncertain. The V and J ends lost 1 base and 0 bases respectively, with 8 bases between them. The CDR3 has 15 residues. Germline V gives CDR1 MNHNS, CDR2 SASEGT.

In regard to this clonotype: An end of the junction differs from the germline gene, which may be a read error. The rearrangement links TRBV7-2 to TRBJ1-2; 10 bases are shared with TRBD1. Germline V gene lookup returns CDR1 SGHTA and CDR2 FQGNSA. The CDR3 covers 13 residues. CDR3 in DNA: TGTGCCCGCAGCTTTGGGACAGGGGATGGCTACACCTTC. Translation gives CARSFGTGDGYTF. Complete variable domain (other parts from reference TRBV7-2 and TRBJ1-2): GAGVSQSPSNKVTEKGKDVELRCDPISGHTALYWYRQSLGQGLEFLIYFQGNSAPDKSGLPSDRFSAERTGGSVSTLTIQRTQQEDSAVYLCARSFGTGDGYTFGSGTRLTVV.

This clonotype has a handful of counts. This chain joins TRBV6-2 or TRBV6-3 and TRBJ2-7; D is uncertain. With 6 bases removed from V and 0 bases from J, the gap between germline ends came to 9 bases. The CDR3 spans 13 residues. From germline, CDR1 is MNHEY and CDR2 SVGEGT. The CDR3 loop is CASSLTDSYEQYV. The CDR3, as DNA: TGTGCCAGCAGCCTAACCGACTCCTACGAGCAGTACGTC.

This clonotype was seen only a few times. The chain carries TRBV6-5 and TRBJ2-1; D gene ambiguous. Germline CDR1 and CDR2: MNHEY and SVGAGI. The V gene lost 6 bases and the J gene lost 6 bases, with 21 bases spanning the gap. The CDR3 contains 16 residues. As DNA, the CDR3 is TGTGCCAGCAGCACCCTTAAGAGACCACCCCGCAATGAGCAGTTCTTC. Its translation is CASSTLKRPPRNEQFF.

CDR3 residues: CASSPYLMGQGAPAGYGYTF. The DNA for the CDR3 is TGTGCCAGCAGCCCGTACTTAATGGGACAGGGGGCTCCCGCGGGCTATGGCTACACCTTC. The rearrangement joins TRBV12-3 or TRBV12-4 to TRBJ1-2; 12 bases are shared with TRBD1. V lost 6 bases and J lost 4; bases outside the gene matches: 21. The CDR3 is 20 residues long.

This clonotype has a handful of counts. The CDR3 DNA reads as TGTGCCAGCAGCCAAGGGCAGGGTTTAATTCCTAATTCACCCCTCCACTTT. Its protein product is CASSQGQGLIPNSPLHF. The V call is TRBV4-2, the J call TRBJ1-6, with D perhaps matching TRBD1 (5 bases). V dropped 1 base and J dropped 6 bases, with 16 bases sitting between them. The germline V gene has CDR1 LGHNA and CDR2 YNFKEQ. CDR3 size: 17 residues.

The sample holds a few counts of this clonotype. The V call is TRBV7-9, the J call TRBJ2-1; D gene unclear. This CDR3 is built from 16 residues. Germline assignment: CDR1 SEHNR and CDR2 FQNEAQ (reference sequence). The V and J ends lost 5 bases and 7 bases respectively, with 21 bases between them. CDR3 residues: CASSPPEGLPRNEQFF. The DNA of the CDR3 is TGTGCCAGCAGCCCCCCGGAAGGGCTCCCAAGGAATGAGCAGTTCTTC.

This clonotype was detected only a few times. This chain connects TRBV7-8 to TRBJ1-2, with 7 bases that match TRBD1. Germline V gives CDR1 SGHVS, CDR2 FQNEAQ. V shed 8 bases, J shed 5 bases, and the junction held 11 bases outside the gene matches. This CDR3 comprises 14 residues. The CDR3 DNA follows: TGTGCCAGCGGCGGGGGAAGGGGGCCGTATGGCTACACCTTC. Its protein product is CASGGGRGPYGYTF.

The rearrangement uses TRBV3-1 and TRBJ1-6; D gene uncertain. In germline, CDR1 is LGHDT, CDR2 YNNKEL (reference sequence). The CDR3 is made up of 12 amino acids. The ends were cut back, 3 bases at V and 11 bases at J, with 8 bases in the middle. The CDR3 coding sequence is TGTGCCAGCAGCCAGCCTAGGGCACCCCTCCACTTT. The encoded protein is CASSQPRAPLHF.

The rearrangement uses TRBV10-3 and TRBJ1-1, with D maybe TRBD1 (5 bases). CDR1 is ENHRY, CDR2 SYGVKD, per germline. Trimming took off 6 bases at V and 0 bases at J, with 11 bases between the two ends. The CDR3 is 14 amino acids. The CDR3 is CAIRPDILNTEAFF. The CDR3 DNA is TGTGCCATCAGACCGGACATATTGAACACTGAAGCTTTCTTT.

At least ten counts were recorded for this clonotype. J is TRBJ2-1 and V is TRBV7-9; perhaps TRBD1 as D (6 bases). V dropped 1 base and J dropped 0 bases, with 10 bases sitting between them. This CDR3 contains 16 residues. CDR1 SEHNR and CDR2 FQNEAQ come from the germline V gene (reference sequence). CDR3 amino acids: CASSLEQGSSYNEQFF. DNA of the CDR3: TGTGCCAGCAGCTTAGAGCAGGGGAGCTCCTACAATGAGCAGTTCTTC.

The rearrangement joins TRBV20-1 to TRBJ1-1; D is uncertain. The CDR3 length is 14 residues. Between the trimmed V and J ends, which lost 1 base and 1 base, there was a span of 10 bases. CDR1 DFQATT and CDR2 SNEGSKA come from the germline V gene (reference sequence). The CDR3 DNA sequence: TGCAGTGCTAGAGTTACCTGGGAGAACACTGAAGCTTTCTTT. Protein: CSARVTWENTEAFF.

This clonotype was found a few times. The V and J genes are TRBV27 and TRBJ2-7, with 10 bases that match TRBD1. Germline CDR1 MNHEY, CDR2 SMNVEV (reference sequence). The CDR3 is 15 residues long. V dropped 5 bases and J dropped 7; count of bases not matched to a gene: 11. The CDR3 region has the DNA TGTGCCAGCAGTGCCCGACAGGGGGCTTTGGGGGAGCAGTACTTC. This translates into CASSARQGALGEQYF.

The gene calls are TRBV9 and TRBJ2-2, with 8 positions matching TRBD2. The germline gives CDR1 SGDLS, CDR2 YYNGEE. The CDR3 totals 18 residues. J lost 0 bases, V lost 2 bases, and 9 bases had no gene match. The CDR3 DNA follows: TGTGCCAGCAGCGTCCAGCGGGGGAGCTCAGCGAACACCGGGGAGCTGTTTTTT. Protein: CASSVQRGSSANTGELFF.

This clonotype was recorded many times. The gene calls are TRBV7-2 and TRBJ1-2, with D possibly TRBD1 on 5 matching bases. The CDR3 is 14 residues long. CDR1 and CDR2 (germline): SGHTA, FQGNSA. The V gene lost 3 bases and the J gene lost 2 bases, with 10 bases spanning the gap. For the CDR3, the DNA is TGTGCCAGCAGCTTTACCGGGACCAACTATGGCTACACCTTC. As protein: CASSFTGTNYGYTF.